Below are 20 T cell receptor beta chains sequenced from a single sample in a study of OX40 agonist ivuxolimab in advanced cancers. The table came from immunoSEQ multiplex PCR; TCRdb's copy has only in-frame clones and leaves some out. Among 25,000 to 30,000 clones listed, just over 85% were seen once. Sequencing used CD4+ or CD8+ T cells sorted from blood, obtained in a trial of the OX40 agonist ivuxolimab. Source of these receptors: an adult with an advanced solid tumor such as melanoma, head and neck, liver or kidney cancer.

CDR3 nucleotide sequence: TGTGCCAGCAGCTTAGAGGTTCTGGTTCTGGGGTACAATGAGCAGTTCTTC. Encoded protein: CASSLEVLVLGYNEQFF. This chain connects TRBV7-9 to TRBJ2-1; D remains unclear. V was clipped by 1 base and J by 4 bases, with 17 bases between them. The germline CDR1 and CDR2 sequences are SEHNR and FQNEAQ (reference sequence). This CDR3 spans 17 amino acids.

The V call is TRBV19, the J call TRBJ1-5, with TRBD1 as a possible D gene (6 bases). With 6 bases removed from V and 0 bases from J, the gap between germline ends came to 9 bases. The germline CDR1 and CDR2 sequences are LNHDA and SQIVND (reference sequence). The CDR3 totals 14 residues. The DNA for the CDR3 is TGTGCCAGTAGGTGGACAGTTAGCAATCAGCCCCAGCATTTT. It codes for CASRWTVSNQPQHF.

The CDR3 nucleotides are TGTGCCAGCCGCAGGACTAGCGGGAGAGATACGCAGTATTTT. This sequence encodes CASRRTSGRDTQYF. The chain joins TRBV7-6 to TRBJ2-3, with 13 bases matching TRBD2. Germline CDR1 SGHVS, CDR2 FNYEAQ. The CDR3 runs 14 residues. The J segment lost 5 bases and the V segment lost 8 bases, leaving 4 bases of the junction unmatched.

The chain carries TRBV2 and TRBJ1-4, with D possibly being TRBD1 (5 bases). V was trimmed by 3 bases and J by 3 bases, leaving 11 bases between them. The CDR3 extends over 15 amino acids. Per germline, CDR1 SNHLY and CDR2 FYNNEI. The DNA of the CDR3 is TGTGCCAGCAGTGAGGGAGACAGTCCTAATGAAAAACTGTTTTTT. Translating gives CASSEGDSPNEKLFF.

This chain uses TRBV9 with TRBJ2-2; 8 positions agree with TRBD2. Germline V gene sequence: CDR1 SGDLS, CDR2 YYNGEE. The CDR3 is made up of 16 amino acids. Germline trimming cut 1 base from V and 0 bases from J; bases unmatched to any gene: 2. CDR3 residues: CASSVRLAPNTGELFF. As DNA, the CDR3 is TGTGCCAGCAGCGTAAGACTAGCGCCGAACACCGGGGAGCTGTTTTTT.

This clone was detected once. The chain employs TRBV27 and TRBJ1-1; TRBD1 agrees at 7 bases. Trimming cost V 6 bases and J 4 bases; bases outside gene matches: 11. The germline gives CDR1 MNHEY, CDR2 SMNVEV (reference sequence). This CDR3 region has 15 residues. CDR3 in DNA: TGTGCCAGCAGCGACGAGAGGGGGCAGGGCACTGAAGCTTTCTTT. Protein sequence: CASSDERGQGTEAFF.

The rearrangement links TRBV11-2 to TRBJ2-7; D possibly corresponds to TRBD2 (7 bases). This CDR3 spans 14 amino acids. Germline loops: CDR1 SGHAT, CDR2 FQNNGV. Trimming left V 1 base short and J 7 bases short, with 14 bases between. The CDR3 DNA is TGTGCCAGCAGCTTAGCGGGGGGCCCTCTGGAGCAGTACTTC. It encodes CASSLAGGPLEQYF.

This clone is classed as medium-sized. The V call is TRBV27, the J call TRBJ2-7; 11 bases fit TRBD2. After removal of 5 bases from V and 2 bases from J, the junction contained 5 bases not matched to a gene. CDR3 length: 15 residues. CDR1 MNHEY and CDR2 SMNVEV come from the germline V gene (reference sequence). The CDR3 loop reads CASSQGSGRAYEQYF. The CDR3 bases are TGTGCCAGCAGTCAGGGTAGCGGGAGGGCCTACGAGCAGTACTTC.

The chain links TRBV9 to TRBJ2-3, with unresolved D. Per the germline V gene, CDR1 is SGDLS and CDR2 is YYNGEE. CDR3 length equals 15 residues. V was shortened by 7 bases and J by 2 bases, with 17 bases between the two germline ends. CDR3 region: CASSPVGIPTDTQYF. The CDR3 region has the DNA TGTGCCAGCTCACCGGTGGGGATACCCACAGATACGCAGTATTTT.

V and J are TRBV27 and TRBJ2-7; D is possibly TRBD2 (6 bases). The CDR3 spans 13 residues. V was cut by 2 bases and J by 3 bases, with 8 bases left in between. Germline values: CDR1 MNHEY, CDR2 SMNVEV (reference sequence). CDR3 nucleotide sequence: TGTGCCAGCAGTTTAGGGCGGGACTACGAGCAGTACTTC. Translated: CASSLGRDYEQYF.

The CDR3 reads CASSLEGTVYGYTF. The CDR3 coding sequence is TGTGCCAGCAGCTTGGAAGGGACAGTGTATGGCTACACCTTC. The chain links TRBV5-4 to TRBJ1-2, with 7 nucleotides matching TRBD1. Germline V gives CDR1 SGHNT, CDR2 YYREEE (reference sequence). The trim removed 0 bases at V and 5 bases at J, leaving 4 bases unmatched. CDR3 length: 14 residues.

V usage is TRBV4-1 and J usage is TRBJ1-1, with D tentatively TRBD1 (6 bases). The germline V and J ends were trimmed by 0 bases and 4 bases, with 15 bases remaining between them. From germline, CDR1 is MGHRA and CDR2 YSYEKL. The CDR3 extends over 16 amino acids. CDR3 sequence (DNA): TGCGCCAGCAGCCAAGATTGGACAGTCTTGTCCACTGAAGCTTTCTTT. Its translation is CASSQDWTVLSTEAFF.

The chain employs TRBV6-5 and TRBJ2-3, with 9 bases identical to TRBD2. This CDR3 has 12 residues. CDR1 is MNHEY and CDR2 is SVGAGI in the germline V gene. The CDR3 is CVTGGGADTQYF. CDR3 in DNA: TGTGTTACCGGCGGGGGGGCAGATACGCAGTATTTT.

V gene TRBV27 combines with J gene TRBJ1-1; perhaps TRBD1 as D (5 bases). CDR3 length equals 13 residues. Looked up from germline, CDR1 is MNHEY and CDR2 is SMNVEV (reference sequence). Deletions cut 3 bases from V and 4 bases from J, with 9 bases between. DNA for the CDR3: TGTGCCAGCAGTTTGGGGGGGATCACTGAAGCTTTCTTT. It yields the protein CASSLGGITEAFF.

This chain joins TRBV6-1 and TRBJ2-1; D unresolved. CDR3 size: 15 residues. The V gene's germline CDR1 is MNHNS and CDR2 SASEGT. Trimming stripped 4 bases from V and 0 bases from J, with 10 bases between. CDR3 residues: CASSVEVSSYNEQFF. CDR3 nucleotide sequence: TGTGCCAGCAGTGTCGAAGTGAGCTCCTACAATGAGCAGTTCTTC.

The chain joins TRBV29-1 to TRBJ2-3; 7 bases fit TRBD2. The V segment lost 1 base and the J segment 1 base; nucleotides outside the gene matches: 11. Germline CDR1 reads SQVTM; CDR2 reads ANQGSEA. The CDR3 totals 17 residues. CDR3 nucleotides: TGCAGCGTTGAAGGTCCTAGGCGGGAGCATGGCACAGATACGCAGTATTTT. This codes for CSVEGPRREHGTDTQYF.

The chain couples TRBV4-3 to TRBJ1-1, with D hard to call. The CDR3 is made up of 13 amino acids. The V gene lost 4 bases and the J gene lost 7 bases, with 13 bases spanning the gap. Looked up from germline, CDR1 is LGHNA and CDR2 is YSLEER. The CDR3 reads CASSPSPGIEAFF. The CDR3 DNA is TGCGCCAGCAGCCCTTCACCGGGGATTGAAGCTTTCTTT.

The table lists this clone with a count of one. The chain links TRBV15 to TRBJ2-7; D is unresolved. Germline lookup yields CDR1 LNHNV and CDR2 YYDKDF (reference sequence). Trimming took 6 bases from V and 0 from J, leaving 9 bases between them. The CDR3 length is 13 residues. The CDR3, as DNA: TGTGCCACCAGGGACCGTAGCTCCTACGAGCAGTACTTC. It encodes CATRDRSSYEQYF.

The rearrangement links TRBV7-9 to TRBJ2-5; the D gene is possibly TRBD2 (6 bases). Trimming stripped 0 bases from V and 6 bases from J, with 14 bases between. CDR3 length equals 15 residues. Germline V gives CDR1 SEHNR, CDR2 FQNEAQ (reference sequence). In nucleotides, the CDR3 is TGTGCCAGCAGCTTAGCTGCCGGGACTGCAAAGACCCAGTACTTC. This sequence encodes CASSLAAGTAKTQYF.

This chain links TRBV2 with TRBJ2-7; the D gene could be TRBD1 or TRBD2 (6 bases each). V was cut by 3 bases and J by 3 bases, with 18 bases left in between. The CDR3 runs to 16 residues. Germline CDR1 SNHLY, CDR2 FYNNEI. The CDR3 bases are TGTGCCAGCAGTGAGGGGGGCGGGACACTCCACTACGAGCAGTACTTC. Its translation is CASSEGGGTLHYEQYF.